This is a list of T cell receptor beta chains from one sample in a study of lymphopenia after photon versus proton radiotherapy. Produced via immunoSEQ multiplex PCR; TCRdb's table is partial and in-frame only. The sample lists about 68,000 clones; about nine tenths were seen once. Sequenced here: peripheral blood, sampled from a patient treated with photon-based radiotherapy. The receptors shown here come from a woman in her 70s with pancreatic cancer. Each CDR3 is given with its conserved first and last residue. The D gene is left open where the match is weak. Some rows mark clone size as missing; the rest say once, few, many or name a class of expanded clone.

V	D	size	J	DNA	CDR3
TRBV7-9	.	.	TRBJ1-1	TGTGCCAGCAGCTTAGTCCCCCAGGGGAGTACTGAAGCTTTCTTT	CASSLVPQGSTEAFF
TRBV7-9	.	.	TRBJ2-5	TGTGCCAGCAGCTTAGAGGGACTTGGGGGCGTCGAGACCCAGTACTTC	CASSLEGLGGVETQYF
TRBV6-5	TRBD1	.	TRBJ2-7	TGTGCCAGCGGACAGGGGCAATACGAGCAGTACTTC	CASGQGQYEQYF
TRBV6-1	.	.	TRBJ1-4	TGTGCCAGCAGTGCCAGTGCAACTAATGAAAAACTGTTTTTT	CASSASATNEKLFF
TRBV7-9	TRBD2	.	TRBJ2-3	TGTGCCAGCAGCTTAGGACTAGCGGGACCCACAGATACGCAGTATTTT	CASSLGLAGPTDTQYF
TRBV27	TRBD1	.	TRBJ2-1	TGTGCCAGCAGTTCAGGACAGGGTGCTTACAATGAGCAGTTCTTC	CASSSGQGAYNEQFF
TRBV28	TRBD1	.	TRBJ1-4	TGTGCCAGCAGCCTTGGAGACAGGGCAGGGGGCGGAAAACTGTTTTTT	CASSLGDRAGGGKLFF
TRBV4-1	.	.	TRBJ1-2	TGCGCCAGCAGCCAAGGGGGGGGACAATTCGCTAACTATGGCTACACCTTC	CASSQGGGQFANYGYTF
TRBV7-3	.	once	TRBJ2-1	TGTGCCAGCAGCTTAACGCAAGGACCCACCCAGTTCTTC	CASSLTQGPTQFF
TRBV12-5	.	.	TRBJ2-7	TGTGCTAGTGGTTTACCGGGACCAACACAATACGAGCAGTACTTC	CASGLPGPTQYEQYF
TRBV9	.	.	TRBJ2-3	TGTGCCAGCAGCGTAGCCCAAGGGGATACGCAGTATTTT	CASSVAQGDTQYF
TRBV7-3	TRBD1	.	TRBJ2-6	TGTGCCAGCAGCCCAGACAGGGCCGGGGCCAACGTCCTGACTTTC	CASSPDRAGANVLTF
TRBV5-5	.	.	TRBJ1-4	TGTGCCAGCAGCTTAGACCCGGCGGCAACTAATGAAAAACTGTTTTTT	CASSLDPAATNEKLFF
TRBV9	TRBD1	few	TRBJ2-2	TGTGCCAGCAGCATGACAGGGGGGACCGGGGAGCTGTTTTTT	CASSMTGGTGELFF
TRBV5-8	.	.	TRBJ1-1	TGTGCCAGCAGCTCCCGAACGGGAGAGATGGCCCAAGAAGCTTTCTTT	CASSSRTGEMAQEAFF
TRBV7-8	.	.	TRBJ1-4	TGTGCCAGCAGCCCCCTATATGGTGAAAAACTGTTTTTT	CASSPLYGEKLFF
TRBV6-1	.	once	TRBJ2-1	TGTGCCAGCAGTGAACGCGCTAGCGACTCCTACAATGAGCAGTTCTTC	CASSERASDSYNEQFF
TRBV9	.	.	TRBJ2-1	TGTGCCAGCAGCGTCCGTTTTAGCTCCTACAATGAGCAGTTCTTC	CASSVRFSSYNEQFF
TRBV5-1	.	.	TRBJ2-1	TGCGCCAGCAGCTCGTGGCCGTCAGGCGGATACAATGAGCAGTTCTTC	CASSSWPSGGYNEQFF
TRBV27	TRBD1	once	TRBJ2-5	TGTGCCAGCAGTCAAAGACAGGGAACGCGTTTGCAAGAGACCCAGTACTTC	CASSQRQGTRLQETQYF
TRBV5-4	TRBD2	.	TRBJ2-2	TGTGCCAGCAGCCTGAGACTAGCGGGAGATCTTGCCGGGGAGCTGTTTTTT	CASSLRLAGDLAGELFF
TRBV11-2	TRBD2	.	TRBJ2-7	TGTGCCAGCAGCTTTAGGGGCCCTAGCGGGACGAGATCCTACGAGCAGTACTTC	CASSFRGPSGTRSYEQYF